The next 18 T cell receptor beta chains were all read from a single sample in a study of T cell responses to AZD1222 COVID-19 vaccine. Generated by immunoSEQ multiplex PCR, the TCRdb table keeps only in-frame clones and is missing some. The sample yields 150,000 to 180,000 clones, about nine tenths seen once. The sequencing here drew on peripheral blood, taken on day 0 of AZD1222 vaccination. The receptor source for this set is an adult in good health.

The CDR3 DNA follows: TGTGCCAGCAGTTTAGACGGGAGCTCCTACAATGAGCAGTTCTTC. Protein product: CASSLDGSSYNEQFF. The chain joins TRBV27 to TRBJ2-1; maybe TRBD2 (6 bases). With 2 bases removed from V and 0 bases from J, the gap between germline ends came to 8 bases. This CDR3 comprises 15 residues. Per the germline V gene, CDR1 is MNHEY and CDR2 is SMNVEV (reference sequence).

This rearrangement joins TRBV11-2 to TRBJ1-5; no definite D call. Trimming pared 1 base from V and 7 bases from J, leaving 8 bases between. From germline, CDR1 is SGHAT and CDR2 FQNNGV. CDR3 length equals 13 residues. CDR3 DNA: TGTGCCAGCAGCTTAGGGATGTGGCAGCCCCAGCATTTT. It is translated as CASSLGMWQPQHF.

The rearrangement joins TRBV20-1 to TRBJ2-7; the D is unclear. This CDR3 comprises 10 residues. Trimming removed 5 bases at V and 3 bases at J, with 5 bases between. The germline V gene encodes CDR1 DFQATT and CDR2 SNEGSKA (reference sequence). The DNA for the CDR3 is TGCAGTGCTGTCGACTACGAGCAGTACTTC. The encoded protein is CSAVDYEQYF.

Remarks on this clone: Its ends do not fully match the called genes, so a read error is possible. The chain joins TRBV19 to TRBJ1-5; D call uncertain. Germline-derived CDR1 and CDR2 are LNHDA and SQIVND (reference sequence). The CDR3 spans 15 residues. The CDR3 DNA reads TGTGCCAGTAGCATAGCCGGGGTGGGCAATCAGCCCCAGCATTTT. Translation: CASSIAGVGNQPQHF.

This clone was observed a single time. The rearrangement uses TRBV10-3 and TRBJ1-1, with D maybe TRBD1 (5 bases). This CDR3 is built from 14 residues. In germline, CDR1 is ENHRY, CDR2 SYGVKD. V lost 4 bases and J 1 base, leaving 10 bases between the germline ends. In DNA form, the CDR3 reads TGTGCCATCAGTGGGGGGGGTTCGAACACTGAAGCTTTCTTT. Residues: CAISGGGSNTEAFF.

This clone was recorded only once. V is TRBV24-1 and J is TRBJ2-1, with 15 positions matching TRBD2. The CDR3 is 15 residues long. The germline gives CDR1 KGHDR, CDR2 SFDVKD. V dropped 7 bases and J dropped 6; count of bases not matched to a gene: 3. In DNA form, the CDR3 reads TGTGCCACCAGGGGGACTAGCGGGAGGATCAATGAGCAGTTCTTC. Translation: CATRGTSGRINEQFF.

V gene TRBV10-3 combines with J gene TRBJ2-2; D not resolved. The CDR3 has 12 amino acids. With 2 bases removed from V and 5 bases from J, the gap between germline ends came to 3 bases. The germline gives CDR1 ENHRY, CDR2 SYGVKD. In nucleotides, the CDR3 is TGTGCCATCAGTGAGGGGACCGGGGAGCTGTTTTTT. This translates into CAISEGTGELFF.

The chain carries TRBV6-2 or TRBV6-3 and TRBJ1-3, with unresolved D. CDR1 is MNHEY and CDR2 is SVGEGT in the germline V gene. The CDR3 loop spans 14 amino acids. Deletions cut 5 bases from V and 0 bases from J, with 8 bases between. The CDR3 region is CASSTSISGNTIYF. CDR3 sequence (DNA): TGTGCCAGCAGTACATCCATCTCTGGAAACACCATATATTTT.

The CDR3 reads CASSRQGAYNSPLHF. The CDR3 bases are TGTGCCAGCAGTCGACAGGGCGCCTATAATTCACCCCTCCACTTT. This chain links TRBV27 with TRBJ1-6; 7 positions match TRBD1. With 5 bases clipped from V and 2 bases from J, the junction kept 3 bases outside the gene matches. Germline V CDR1 and CDR2: MNHEY, SMNVEV (reference sequence). The CDR3 spans 15 residues.

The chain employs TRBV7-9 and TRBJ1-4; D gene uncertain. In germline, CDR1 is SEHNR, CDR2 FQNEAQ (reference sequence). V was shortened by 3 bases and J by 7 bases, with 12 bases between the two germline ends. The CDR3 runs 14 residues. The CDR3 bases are TGTGCCAGCAGCTTGGGCCGGACGAGTGAAAAACTGTTTTTT. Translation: CASSLGRTSEKLFF. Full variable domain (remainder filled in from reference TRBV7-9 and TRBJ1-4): DTGVSQNPRHKITKRGQNVTFRCDPISEHNRLYWYRQTLGQGPEFLTYFQNEAQLEKSRLLSDRFSAERPKGSFSTLEIQRTEQGDSAMYLCASSLGRTSEKLFFGSGTQLSVL.

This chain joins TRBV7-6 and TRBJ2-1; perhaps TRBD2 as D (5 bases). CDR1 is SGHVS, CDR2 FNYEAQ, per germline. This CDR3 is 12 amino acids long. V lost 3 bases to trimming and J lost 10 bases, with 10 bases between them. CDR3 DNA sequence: TGTGCCAGCAGCTTGGGTGGAGGAGAGCAGTTCTTC. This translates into CASSLGGGEQFF. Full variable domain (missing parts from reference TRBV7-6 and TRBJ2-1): GAGVSQSPRYKVTKRGQDVALRCDPISGHVSLYWYRQALGQGPEFLTYFNYEAQQDKSGLPNDRFSAERPEGSISTLTIQRTEQRDSAMYRCASSLGGGEQFFGPGTRLTVL.

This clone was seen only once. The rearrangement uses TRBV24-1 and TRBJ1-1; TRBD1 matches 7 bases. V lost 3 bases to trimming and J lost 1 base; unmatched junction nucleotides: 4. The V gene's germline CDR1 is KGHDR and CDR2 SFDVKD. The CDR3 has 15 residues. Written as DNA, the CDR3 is TGTGCCACCAGTGATCCGGCAGGGGGGAACACTGAAGCTTTCTTT. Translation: CATSDPAGGNTEAFF.

The CDR3 DNA is TGCGCCAGCAGGTTCGAAAGCTCCTACGAGCAGTACTTC. Its protein product is CASRFESSYEQYF. The V call is TRBV5-1, the J call TRBJ2-7; D is unresolved. The CDR3 has 13 residues. CDR1 and CDR2 from the germline V gene are SGHRS and YFSETQ. V was shortened by 5 bases and J by 0 bases, with 9 bases between the two germline ends.

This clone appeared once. The CDR3 spells CASSVLGGNTEAFF. The CDR3 DNA reads as TGTGCCAGTAGTGTTCTGGGGGGGAACACTGAAGCTTTCTTT. The rearrangement links TRBV19 to TRBJ1-1, with D maybe TRBD1 (5 bases). This CDR3 has 14 residues. CDR1 is LNHDA and CDR2 is SQIVND in the germline V gene (reference sequence). V lost 5 bases to trimming and J lost 1 base, with 11 bases between them.

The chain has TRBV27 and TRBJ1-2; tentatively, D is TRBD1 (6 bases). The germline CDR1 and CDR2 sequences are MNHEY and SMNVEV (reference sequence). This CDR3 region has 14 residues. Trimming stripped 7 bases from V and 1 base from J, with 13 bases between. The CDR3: CASTTGQFNYGYTF. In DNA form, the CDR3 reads TGTGCCAGCACCACAGGACAGTTTAACTATGGCTACACCTTC.

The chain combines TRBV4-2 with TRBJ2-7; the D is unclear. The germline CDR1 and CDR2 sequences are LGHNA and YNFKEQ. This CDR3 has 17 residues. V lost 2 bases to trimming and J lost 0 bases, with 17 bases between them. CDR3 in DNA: TGTGCCAGCAGCCAAACCCCCGGCGTCAGGACCTCCTACGAGCAGTACTTC. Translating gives CASSQTPGVRTSYEQYF.

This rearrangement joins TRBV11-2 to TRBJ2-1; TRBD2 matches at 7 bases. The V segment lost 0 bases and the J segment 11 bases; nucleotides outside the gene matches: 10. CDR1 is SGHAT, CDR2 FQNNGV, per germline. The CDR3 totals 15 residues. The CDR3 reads CASSLDRASGRQQFF. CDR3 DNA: TGTGCCAGCAGCTTAGACAGAGCTAGCGGACGGCAGCAGTTCTTC. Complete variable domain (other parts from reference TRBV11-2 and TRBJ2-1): EAGVAQSPRYKIIEKRQSVAFWCNPISGHATLYWYQQILGQGPKLLIQFQNNGVVDDSQLPKDRFSAERLKGVDSTLKIQPAKLEDSAVYLCASSLDRASGRQQFFGPGTRLTVL.

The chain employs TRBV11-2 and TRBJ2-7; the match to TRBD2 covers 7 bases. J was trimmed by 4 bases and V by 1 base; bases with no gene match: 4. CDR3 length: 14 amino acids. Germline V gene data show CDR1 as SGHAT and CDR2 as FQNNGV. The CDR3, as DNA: TGTGCCAGCAGCTTAGGGCCTAGCGGTTACGAGCAGTACTTC. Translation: CASSLGPSGYEQYF. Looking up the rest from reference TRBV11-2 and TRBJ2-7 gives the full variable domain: EAGVAQSPRYKIIEKRQSVAFWCNPISGHATLYWYQQILGQGPKLLIQFQNNGVVDDSQLPKDRFSAERLKGVDSTLKIQPAKLEDSAVYLCASSLGPSGYEQYFGPGTRLTVT.